The following is a T cell receptor (beta chain) sequence with its context. This entry comes from a study of T cell responses to AZD1222 COVID-19 vaccine. The assay was immunoSEQ multiplex PCR, and TCRdb's table has in-frame clones only and misses some. This table has over 150,000 clones, roughly nine tenths appearing once. This clonotype originated in an adult in good health. This sample comprised peripheral blood, obtained on day 0 of AZD1222 vaccination.

This CDR3 reads CASSPRDGLNEKLFF. For the CDR3, the DNA is TGCGCCAGCAGCCCCCGGGACGGCCTTAATGAAAAACTGTTTTTT. The chain combines TRBV4-1 with TRBJ1-4, with D tentatively TRBD1 (5 bases). Germline V gives CDR1 MGHRA, CDR2 YSYEKL. Trimming stripped 4 bases from V and 4 bases from J, with 13 bases between. The CDR3 sequence is 15 residues long.